This T cell receptor (beta chain) came from a study of blood T cell repertoires in COVID-19 (dated by TCRdb to about 2020). In the study overall: Samples covering the acute and convalescent phases of COVID-19 were provided by collaborators in the United States, Italy and Spain. Sample metadata almost always included a de-identified subject ID, COVID-19 status, age in years and sex. The repertoires were released in a freely available public database meant as a resource for research on the immune response to SARS-CoV-2. The prospective study material was composed of cDNA or gDNA derived from T cells, B-cell-depleted T cells, or PBMCs. HLA class I and class II types, where available, came from metadata supplied by the sample provider rather than from assay-based typing. The samples were drawn from the first 160 participants of the ongoing ImmuneRACE study and from 1,254 subjects provided by 6 global collaborators. The dataset comprised deeply sampled blood TCRbeta repertoires from subjects exposed to, actively infected with, or recovered from COVID-19.

Per the germline V gene (reference sequence), LNHDA is the CDR1 and SQIVND is the CDR2. Measured from the cysteine to the phenylalanine, the CDR3 is 15 residues long. The DNA shown is the 45-base CDR3, in frame from base 1. The germline V and J ends show losses of 2 bases and 6 bases respectively, and no gene match explains 6 bases of the junction. On the study overall, not on this receptor specifically: The quantity of clinical and demographic metadata differed by source and by participant and was supplied without curation.

Whole blood was collected in K2EDTA tubes by collaborating institutions according to the institutions' own protocols. For TCRbeta analysis, collaborators shipped samples in one of three forms: frozen whole blood, isolated PBMCs, or DNA extracted from either of those sample types. The immunoSEQ Assay, a bias-controlled multiplex PCR, was used to amplify TCRbeta CDR3 regions from genomic DNA. On the study's bioinformatics: Within the assay, amplification of reference gene primers was used to estimate how many nucleated cells each sample contained. To quantify the absolute abundance of each unique TCRbeta CDR3 rearrangement, sequence reads were collapsed and filtered. For each sample, productive Simpson clonality was calculated as the square root of Simpson's diversity index across productive rearrangements. Drawn from immuneACCESS, this table holds only the in-frame rearrangements with V and J called that TCRdb kept. Clones are partly lost; checked studies trace under half to an unresolved V gene and leave the rest unexplained. V and J calls and clone size are given by that table; D and trimming were obtained from the DNA. Within this sample are roughly 200,000 clones, with more than 75% of them counted one time only. The ten largest clones represent almost 5% of the sample.

As for this clone: No cognate antigen has been identified for it. The record has no base qualities; no much larger clone is one base away.

The V and J segments used are TRBV19 and TRBJ2-1, with 8 junctional bases fitting TRBD2. The sample consisted of peripheral blood. This TCR derives from a woman older than 75 with acute or convalescent COVID-19. The CDR3 in this case is CASSIQAGVVNEQFF. In nucleotides, the sequence is TGTGCCAGTAGTATACAAGCGGGGGTCGTCAATGAGCAGTTCTTC.